The TCR beta chain under discussion was sequenced for a study of T cells in tuberculosis. V gave up 5 bases and J gave up 3 bases, with 11 bases separating them. Looked up from germline, CDR1 is SGHTA and CDR2 is FQGTGA. The CDR3 sequence is 13 residues long. This table comes from immunoSEQ multiplex PCR, and its TCRdb copy is limited to in-frame clones, with some not included. The sample lists under 30,000 clones; about 90% were seen once. Time point noted: new active TB diagnosis, blood taken before or within 7 days of starting treatment. Unsorted cryopreserved PBMC were sequenced, averaging around 94,000 T cells per clinical donor.

The TCR originated in an adult with tuberculosis. The sample in question was PBMCs, obtained at tuberculosis diagnosis. The V call is TRBV7-3, the J call TRBJ2-7; the D is unclear. The CDR3 DNA sequence: TGTGCCAGCAGCCCGACTGCCAGCTACGAGCAGTACTTC. It specifies CASSPTASYEQYF.